The 3 T cell receptor beta chains below all came from one sample that was sequenced in a study of T-cell memory formation after mild COVID-19. One entry per CDR3 protein, called by TCRdb with MiXCR from the 5' RACE reads. Counted here are roughly 42,000 distinct CDR3 sequences, less than 7.5% occurring once; the ten biggest clones make up approximately 1.5%. The sample consisted of PBMCs or a T cell subset sorted from them (not recorded which). All receptors come from a man between 18 and 29 years old who had mild COVID-19 (a few samples of this study predate the infection). Cell type and time point are not known.

The chain couples TRBV29-1 to TRBJ2-5; unclear D gene. The CDR3 extends over 12 amino acids. The germline V and J ends were trimmed by 3 bases and 5 bases, with 10 bases remaining between them. Germline V gene sequence: CDR1 SQVTM, CDR2 ANQGSEA. CDR3 sequence reads: CSVDETTETQYF. The DNA for the CDR3 is TGCAGCGTTGATGAGACGACGGAGACCCAGTACTTC.

This clonotype turned up a few times. The V call is TRBV12-3 or TRBV12-4, the J call TRBJ1-2, with a weak D call TRBD1 (5 bases). The CDR3 contains 13 residues. V was pared by 3 bases and J by 7 bases, with 12 bases between. In DNA, the CDR3 is TGTGCCAGCAGTTTGAAGACAGATGGTGGCTACACCTTC. Its translation is CASSLKTDGGYTF.

This clonotype was detected a few times. The chain employs TRBV11-2 and TRBJ2-5; 8 bases fit TRBD2. Germline V gene data show CDR1 as SGHAT and CDR2 as FQNNGV. V lost 5 bases, J lost 13 bases, and 12 bases stayed unmatched. The CDR3 is 13 amino acids. The CDR3 DNA is TGTGCCAGCAGCCCGCGGACTAGCCCTAATAGGTACTTC. Translating it yields CASSPRTSPNRYF.